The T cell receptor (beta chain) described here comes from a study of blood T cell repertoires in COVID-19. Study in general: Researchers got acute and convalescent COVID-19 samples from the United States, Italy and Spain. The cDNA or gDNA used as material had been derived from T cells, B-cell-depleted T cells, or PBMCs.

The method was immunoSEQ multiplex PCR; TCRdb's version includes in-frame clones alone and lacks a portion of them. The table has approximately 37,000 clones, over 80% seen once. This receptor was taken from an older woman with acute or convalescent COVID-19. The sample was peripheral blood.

The CDR3 loop reads CASRHAGGTDTQYF. As DNA, the CDR3 is TGTGCCAGCCGACACGCGGGAGGGACAGATACGCAGTATTTT. The genes are TRBV6-1 and TRBJ2-3; TRBD2 aligns across 9 bases. CDR3 length equals 14 residues. The ends lost 8 bases at V and 3 bases at J; junction bases unmatched: 6. The germline V gene has CDR1 MNHNS and CDR2 SASEGT.